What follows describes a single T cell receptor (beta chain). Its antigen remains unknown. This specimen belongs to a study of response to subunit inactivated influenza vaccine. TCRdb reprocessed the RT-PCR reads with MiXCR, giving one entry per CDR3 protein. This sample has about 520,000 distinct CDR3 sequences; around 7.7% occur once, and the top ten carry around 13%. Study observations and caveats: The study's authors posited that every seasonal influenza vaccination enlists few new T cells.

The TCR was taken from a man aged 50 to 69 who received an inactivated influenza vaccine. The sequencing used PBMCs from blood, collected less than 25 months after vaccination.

CDR3 region: CASSRTGGVEGYTF. The CDR3 DNA follows: TGTGCCAGCAGTCGGACAGGGGGCGTGGAGGGCTACACCTTC. The chain is built from TRBV6-2 or TRBV6-3 and TRBJ1-2; 11 bases agree with TRBD1. Trimming at V came to 5 bases and at J to 8 bases, leaving 7 bases not matched to a gene. The CDR3 extends over 14 amino acids. Looked up from germline, CDR1 is MNHEY and CDR2 is SVGEGT.